A single sample gave rise to the 4 T cell receptor beta chains below, sequenced in a study of PD-1 blockade in classical Hodgkin lymphoma (dated by TCRdb to 2020 to 2022). Taken with the paper, the label for time point translates to: newly diagnosed, previously untreated cHL patient sample. Magnetic negative selection with a Miltenyi CD4+ T cell isolation kit was used to purify CD4+ T cells from thawed PBMCs. Library method: the immunoSEQ multiplex PCR assay. As stored in TCRdb, this immuneACCESS dataset retains in-frame rearrangements with V and J assigned. A fraction of the clones does not appear; measured against another copy, unresolved V genes explain less than half of the discrepancy, and the remainder lacks a known reason. This sample gives over 25,000 clones in total; about 89% of them show up just once. 0.3% to 0.4% of the sample lies in the top ten. Sequenced sample: CD4+ T cells from blood. The receptors here all came from a human donor with classical Hodgkin lymphoma.

J is TRBJ1-2 and V is TRBV28, with 9 bases that match TRBD1. The CDR3 totals 15 residues. Germline V CDR1 and CDR2: MDHEN, SYDVKM. The trim removed 6 bases at V and 8 bases at J, leaving 13 bases unmatched. The DNA for the CDR3 is TGTGCCAGCAGCTCTAACGGACAGGGGCAAGGGGGCTACACCTTC. Translated, it gives CASSSNGQGQGGYTF.

This chain joins TRBV19 and TRBJ2-1; 11 positions match TRBD2. The CDR3 consists of 17 residues. V lost 4 bases, J lost 3 bases, and 8 bases stayed unmatched. Germline lookup yields CDR1 LNHDA and CDR2 SQIVND (reference sequence). The CDR3 sequence is CASSTKPGLADYNEQFF. The DNA for the CDR3 is TGTGCCAGTAGTACAAAACCGGGACTAGCGGACTACAATGAGCAGTTCTTC.

V and J are TRBV4-1 and TRBJ2-3, with TRBD1 matching over 7 bases. CDR3 length: 16 residues. Germline V gene sequence: CDR1 MGHRA, CDR2 YSYEKL. The trim removed 0 bases at V and 3 bases at J, leaving 6 bases unmatched. CDR3 sequence: CASSQEGQAITDTQYF. DNA for the CDR3: TGCGCCAGCAGCCAAGAAGGACAGGCAATAACAGATACGCAGTATTTT.

This clone was seen a few times. The chain has TRBV7-9 and TRBJ1-4; TRBD1 might be the D (6 bases). The CDR3 is 12 residues long. Germline CDR1 and CDR2: SEHNR and FQNEAQ (reference sequence). Between the trimmed V and J ends, which lost 5 bases and 16 bases, there was a span of 17 bases. The CDR3 nucleotides are TGTGCCAGCAGCGTCACGGGGGGCACATGGTTTTTT. It yields the protein CASSVTGGTWFF.